This T cell receptor beta chain derives from a study of cytotoxic CD8 clonotypes in ibrutinib-treated CLL. Using immunoSEQ multiplex PCR, the repertoire was profiled, and TCRdb retains in-frame clones only, with some absent. The sample lists under 150,000 clones; approximately 80% were seen once. Study conclusions and caveats: Sampling schedules were unmatched across sustained-remission and progressing patients.

The J segment lost 11 bases and the V segment lost 0 bases, leaving 8 bases of the junction unmatched. The germline CDR1 and CDR2 sequences are MGHRA and YSYEKL. The CDR3 is 15 amino acids. As to this clone: Antigen specificity is unknown.

The clonotype comes from a human donor with chronic lymphocytic leukemia. This specimen consisted of PBMCs, obtained after 36 months of ibrutinib treatment. The chain couples TRBV4-1 to TRBJ2-4, with TRBD1 identical over 9 bases. CDR3 loop: CASSQDGTGYGLQYF. DNA of the CDR3: TGCGCCAGCAGCCAAGACGGGACAGGGTACGGTCTTCAGTACTTC.